This passage covers 14 T cell receptor beta chains from one sample sequenced in a study of blood T cell repertoires in COVID-19 (TCRdb year 2020). Libraries were prepared through the immunoSEQ multiplex PCR assay. This is the immuneACCESS table as TCRdb keeps it, with only in-frame sequences that have V and J called. A part of the clones is gone; compared with another copy, unresolved V genes explain less than half, and the rest is unexplained. This sample is represented by 140,000 or so clones; 84% of them were singletons. Under 10% of the sample comes from the top ten. Sequenced material: peripheral blood. The receptors were gathered from a man younger than 40 with COVID-19, enrolled during active disease.

This clone was detected only once. This chain joins TRBV10-1 and TRBJ1-2; the D is unclear. V shed 0 bases and J shed 5 bases, with 7 bases lying between them. The CDR3 contains 13 residues. The germline CDR1 and CDR2 sequences are WNHNN and SYGVQD (reference sequence). The CDR3 DNA reads TGCGCCAGCAGTGAGTCGAGGCAGTATGGCTACACCTTC. It yields the protein CASSESRQYGYTF.

The chain employs TRBV5-5 and TRBJ1-5; D is ambiguous. V gave up 2 bases and J gave up 6 bases, with 9 bases separating them. Per the germline V gene, CDR1 is SGHKS and CDR2 is YYEKEE (reference sequence). This CDR3 has 13 residues. DNA for the CDR3: TGTGCCAGCAGCTTTACAGACGGTCAGCCCCAGCATTTT. This codes for CASSFTDGQPQHF.

A single count supports this clone. The chain's CDR3 is CASSLGISSGYTF. CDR3 in DNA: TGTGCCAGCAGCTTGGGTATCTCTTCTGGCTACACCTTC. The chain links TRBV5-6 to TRBJ1-2; unclear D gene. CDR1 is SGHDT, CDR2 YYEEEE, per germline. The CDR3 extends over 13 amino acids. V shed 0 bases and J shed 7 bases, with 10 bases lying between them.

This clone was counted a few times. The chain couples TRBV18 to TRBJ2-5; 9 positions match TRBD2. Trimming removed 1 base from V and 2 bases from J; junction bases left unmatched: 5. Germline assignment: CDR1 KGHSH and CDR2 LQKENI. This CDR3 has 16 amino acids. The CDR3 region has the DNA TGTGCCAGCTCACCACGCCTAGCGGGAATACAAGAGACCCAGTACTTC. It specifies CASSPRLAGIQETQYF.

The chain employs TRBV4-1 and TRBJ2-5; TRBD1 aligns across 8 bases. Germline CDR1 reads MGHRA; CDR2 reads YSYEKL. This CDR3 has 18 residues. J gave up 2 bases and V 4 bases, and 15 bases lay outside the gene matches. CDR3 amino acids: CASSPTFTTGTGQETQYF. The DNA of the CDR3 is TGCGCCAGCAGCCCGACCTTTACCACCGGGACAGGACAAGAGACCCAGTACTTC.

The J gene is TRBJ1-2, the V gene TRBV28; no firm D call. CDR1 and CDR2 (germline): MDHEN, SYDVKM. Trimming stripped 6 bases from V and 11 bases from J, with 10 bases between. The CDR3 spans 10 residues. The CDR3 reads CASSLTSYTF. The CDR3, as DNA: TGTGCCAGCAGCTTGACATCGTACACCTTC.

The rearrangement joins TRBV6-5 to TRBJ2-3; D possibly corresponds to TRBD2 (6 bases). This CDR3 contains 15 residues. Germline CDR1 and CDR2: MNHEY and SVGAGI. V lost 6 bases to trimming and J lost 1 base, with 14 bases between them. The CDR3 reads CASSRRGTGTDTQYF. The CDR3 nucleotides are TGTGCCAGCAGCCGTCGGGGGACCGGCACAGATACGCAGTATTTT.

The chain's CDR3 is CASTDRGGDEQYF. DNA of the CDR3: TGTGCCAGTACAGACAGGGGAGGCGACGAGCAGTACTTC. The chain uses TRBV19 and TRBJ2-7, with 8 bases lining up with TRBD1. V was clipped by 7 bases and J by 5 bases; unmatched bases: 7. CDR1 LNHDA and CDR2 SQIVND come from the germline V gene (reference sequence). The CDR3 runs to 13 residues.

This chain links TRBV5-4 with TRBJ2-1; D gene uncertain. This CDR3 has 13 amino acids. The V end was cut by 0 bases, the J end by 6 bases, with 7 bases between. Germline-derived CDR1 and CDR2 are SGHNT and YYREEE (reference sequence). The CDR3 nucleotides read TGTGCCAGCAGCTTGGACAGAGCCAATGAGCAGTTCTTC. Its translation: CASSLDRANEQFF.

This chain uses TRBV6-5 with TRBJ1-1; 8 bases are shared with TRBD1. Germline V gene data show CDR1 as MNHEY and CDR2 as SVGAGI. J was trimmed by 6 bases and V by 5 bases; bases with no gene match: 11. The CDR3 runs 15 residues. The CDR3 loop reads CASSISDRVSAEAFF. The CDR3 DNA reads as TGTGCCAGCAGTATCTCGGACAGGGTTTCGGCTGAAGCTTTCTTT.

In this sample, this clone turned up a few times. The chain combines TRBV3-1 (or the pseudogene TRBV3-2) with TRBJ1-1; a possible D gene is TRBD1 (6 bases). V lost 3 bases, J lost 8 bases, and 13 bases lay in between. Germline CDR1 LGHDT, CDR2 YNNKEL (reference sequence). CDR3 size: 13 residues. CDR3 loop: CASSQITGLEAFF. CDR3 nucleotide sequence: TGTGCCAGCAGCCAGATAACAGGGCTCGAAGCTTTCTTT.

The rearrangement uses TRBV10-2 and TRBJ2-7; D gene uncertain. Germline loops: CDR1 WSHSY, CDR2 SAAADI. The V end was cut by 1 base, the J end by 0 bases, with 7 bases between. The CDR3 spans 14 residues. The CDR3 DNA follows: TGCGCCAGCAGTGAGTACCACAACTCCTACGAGCAGTACTTC. As protein: CASSEYHNSYEQYF.

This clone appeared a few times. One junction end does not reproduce the germline sequence, and a read error may be involved. The J gene is TRBJ2-5, the V gene TRBV7-7, with 8 nucleotides matching TRBD2. Germline V lookup: CDR1 SSHAT, CDR2 FNYEAQ (reference sequence). The CDR3 extends over 15 amino acids. The CDR3 nucleotides read TGTGCTAGCAGCTTAGGAGCGGGAGCGGGTGAGACCCAGTACTTC. Translation: CASSLGAGAGETQYF. Complete variable domain (other parts from reference TRBV7-7 and TRBJ2-5): GAGVSQSPRYKVTKRGQDVTLRCDPISSHATLYWYQQALGQGPEFLTYFNYEAQPDKSGLPSDRFSAERPEGSISTLTIQRTEQRDSAMYRCASSLGAGAGETQYFGPGTRLLVL.

In DNA form, the CDR3 reads TGTGCCAGCAGCCTTGGACTTCTTAATGAAAAACTGTTTTTT. Encoded protein: CASSLGLLNEKLFF. The chain combines TRBV5-5 with TRBJ1-4; D is unresolved. The germline V gene has CDR1 SGHKS and CDR2 YYEKEE (reference sequence). The CDR3 is made up of 14 amino acids. V was cut by 4 bases and J by 4 bases, with 11 bases left in between. The full variable domain, completed using reference TRBV5-5 and TRBJ1-4, is DAGVTQSPTHLIKTRGQQVTLRCSPISGHKSVSWYQQVLGQGPQFIFQYYEKEERGRGNFPDRFSARQFPNYSSELNVNALLLGDSALYLCASSLGLLNEKLFFGSGTQLSVL.